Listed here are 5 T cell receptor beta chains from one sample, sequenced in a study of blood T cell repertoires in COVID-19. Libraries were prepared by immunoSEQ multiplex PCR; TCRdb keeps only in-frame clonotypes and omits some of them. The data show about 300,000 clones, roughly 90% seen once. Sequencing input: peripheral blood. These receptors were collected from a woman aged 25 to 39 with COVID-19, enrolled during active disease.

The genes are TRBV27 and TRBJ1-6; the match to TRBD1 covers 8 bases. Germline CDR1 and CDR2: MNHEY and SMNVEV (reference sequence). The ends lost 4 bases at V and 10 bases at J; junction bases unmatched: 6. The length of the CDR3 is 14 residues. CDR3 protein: CASSSRQGRSPLHF. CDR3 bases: TGTGCCAGCAGTTCCCGACAGGGGAGATCACCCCTCCACTTT.

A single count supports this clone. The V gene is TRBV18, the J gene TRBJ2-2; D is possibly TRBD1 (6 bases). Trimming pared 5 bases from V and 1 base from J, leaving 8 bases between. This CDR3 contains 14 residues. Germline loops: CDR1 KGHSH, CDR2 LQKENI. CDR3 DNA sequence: TGTGCCAGCTCAACGACAGGGAACACCGGGGAGCTGTTTTTT. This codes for CASSTTGNTGELFF. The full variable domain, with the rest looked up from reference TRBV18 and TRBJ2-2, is NAGVMQNPRHLVRRRGQEARLRCSPMKGHSHVYWYRQLPEEGLKFMVYLQKENIIDESGMPKERFSAEFPKEGPSILRIQQVVRGDSAAYFCASSTTGNTGELFFGEGSRLTVL.

Here the CDR3 reads CASSHDSSYGYTF. The CDR3 bases are TGTGCCAGCAGTCATGACTCCTCCTATGGCTACACCTTC. The rearrangement uses TRBV16 and TRBJ1-2, with D uncertain. The germline V gene has CDR1 KGHSY and CDR2 FQNENV. The CDR3 consists of 13 residues. V was cut by 6 bases and J by 4 bases, with 12 bases left in between. Based on the CDR3 plus reference TRBV16 and TRBJ1-2, the full variable domain is GEEVAQTPKHLVRGEGQKAKLYCAPIKGHSYVFWYQQVLKNEFKFLISFQNENVFDETGMPKERFSAKCLPNSPCSLEIQATKLEDSAVYFCASSHDSSYGYTFGSGTRLTVV.

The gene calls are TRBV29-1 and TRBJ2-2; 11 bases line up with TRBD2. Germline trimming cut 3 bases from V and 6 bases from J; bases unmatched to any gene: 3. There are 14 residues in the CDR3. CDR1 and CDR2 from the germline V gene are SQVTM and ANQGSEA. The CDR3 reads CSVDGTSGAGELFF. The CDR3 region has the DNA TGCAGCGTTGACGGGACTAGCGGAGCCGGGGAGCTGTTTTTT.

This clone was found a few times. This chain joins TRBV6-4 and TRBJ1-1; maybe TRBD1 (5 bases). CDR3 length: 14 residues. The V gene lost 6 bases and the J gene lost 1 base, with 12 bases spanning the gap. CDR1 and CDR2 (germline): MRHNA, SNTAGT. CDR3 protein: CASRRDSSNTEAFF. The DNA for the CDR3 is TGTGCCAGCAGACGGGACTCTTCGAACACTGAAGCTTTCTTT.